These T cell receptor beta chains were read from a single sample in a study of neurological immune-mediated disorders. TCRdb re-analysed the 5' RACE reads in MiXCR, keeping a single row per CDR3 protein. The data contain about 50,000 distinct CDR3 sequences, 10% of them singletons. The sample taken for sequencing was PBMCs. These receptor sequences come from a woman in her forties with HTLV-1-associated myelopathy (HAM/TSP). The CDR3 runs from the conserved cysteine through the conserved F or W.

>15|TRBV28
CASSLLTGSDTEAFF
>15|TRBV5-1
CASSLVQGGTDTQYF
>15|TRBV5-1
CASSLTGTANYGYTF
>15|TRBV5-1
CASSLRGGPNYGYTF
>16|TRBV20-1
CSAQRDFQGTGNTIYF
>14|TRBV7-3
CASSLTGAANTQYF
>14|TRBV6-2/TRBV6-3
CASRAGGSNQPQHF
>14|TRBV20-1
CSAKAQLSNQPQHF
>17|TRBV4-3
CASSQERVGQGAYSAFF
>15|TRBV6-6
CASTTSGINTGELFF
>16|TRBV11-2
CASSYEPGLGYNEQFF
>14|TRBV11-2
CASSLAKGDSEAFF
>13|TRBV20-1
CSARVGTGVGYTF
>14|TRBV3-1
CASSRWDRDEKLFF
>13|TRBV29-1
CSVERTRGDEQYF
>13|TRBV12-3/TRBV12-4
CASSLYSLYGYTF
>15|TRBV11-3
CASSFGQSQYYEQYF
>14|TRBV20-1
CSARDRPQNTEAFF
>16|TRBV10-3
CAISAITGTTYNEQFF
>15|TRBV6-1
CATRWASGGYNEQFF
>14|TRBV29-1
CSVDVAGKNTEAFF
>14|TRBV15
CATSGRDRRDEQYF
>14|TRBV10-3
CAISEGRGAYEQYF
>15|TRBV7-2
CASSSTGVNPDTQYF
>13|TRBV20-1
CSARDPQFYGYTF
>15|TRBV5-1
CASSLESSRGTEAFF
>11|TRBV9
CASSYGNTIYF
>18|TRBV7-2
CASSLGPPSGGAKNIQYF
>14|TRBV5-1
CASSLDRDSYEQYF
>16|TRBV11-3
CASSIITGGDADTQYF
>20|TRBV20-1
CSARASRPRGKDSLLYEQYF
>15|TRBV6-2/TRBV6-3
CASSPTKQRTGELFF
>13|TRBV7-8
CASSLEGTAGYTF
>16|TRBV6-2/TRBV6-3
CATRPGAMGSDQPQHF
>16|TRBV20-1
CSAPTRLRGTYNEQFF
>12|TRBV5-1
CASSLEQGPLHF
>13|TRBV20-1
CSARVTEASGYTF
>14|TRBV11-3
CASSLATGYGEQYF
>11|TRBV5-1
CASSNTGELFF
>14|TRBV18
CASSRQALYNEQFF
>16|TRBV5-1
CASSWTGGGGANVLTF
>11|TRBV29-1
CSVGNVNEQFF
>16|TRBV29-1
CSVDEVGRVGYNEQFF
>13|TRBV5-1
CASSRTNTGELFF
>14|TRBV6-5
CASRDRVGTGELFF
>14|TRBV24-1
CATSDPGADYGYTF
>14|TRBV2
CASRSGTPWDTQYF
>17|TRBV12-5
CASGLAETQPSTDTQYF
>13|TRBV30
CAWSLGGNTEAFF